The 24 T cell receptor beta chains presented below share a single source sample, sequenced in a study of blood T cell repertoires in COVID-19. The data were produced by immunoSEQ multiplex PCR, yet TCRdb's version contains in-frame clones alone and is incomplete. This sample carries approximately 300,000 clones, 87% of them seen once, and the ten largest clones take approximately 6%. Sample: PBMCs or T cells enriched from blood (not recorded which). The receptors stem from a woman younger than 45 who had recovered from COVID-19.

Points on this clone: The sample has other DNA sequences that encode this CDR3 too. The chain couples TRBV18 to TRBJ1-5; TRBD1 agrees at 7 bases. Germline V gene data show CDR1 as KGHSH and CDR2 as LQKENI. The CDR3 sequence is 14 residues long. V was pared by 3 bases and J by 4 bases, with 3 bases of the junction left unmatched. CDR3 nucleotides: TGTGCCAGCTCACCGGGACAGACAAATCAGCCCCAGCATTTT. Protein sequence: CASSPGQTNQPQHF.

The rearrangement joins TRBV7-9 to TRBJ1-6; 9 bases are shared with TRBD1. CDR3 length: 16 residues. The germline CDR1 and CDR2 sequences are SEHNR and FQNEAQ (reference sequence). The V gene end was trimmed by 5 bases and the J gene end by 9 bases; junction bases not matched to a gene: 11. The CDR3 sequence: CASSAWSGTGSSPLHF. CDR3 sequence (DNA): TGTGCCAGCAGCGCTTGGTCCGGGACAGGGAGTTCACCCCTCCACTTT.

The V gene is TRBV18, the J gene TRBJ1-1; D possibly corresponds to TRBD1 (6 bases). The CDR3 is 15 amino acids. In germline, CDR1 is KGHSH, CDR2 LQKENI. Trimming stripped 0 bases from V and 4 bases from J, with 12 bases between. The CDR3 bases are TGTGCCAGCTCACCACCGGGGGGGCTTGGCACTGAAGCTTTCTTT. It translates to CASSPPGGLGTEAFF.

The chain couples TRBV5-1 to TRBJ1-6, with TRBD1 matching 7 bases. The CDR3 is made up of 18 amino acids. The V segment lost 5 bases and the J segment 0 bases; nucleotides outside the gene matches: 11. Germline loops: CDR1 SGHRS, CDR2 YFSETQ. CDR3 bases: TGCGCCAGCAGAGGGTCACTGGGGGACAGCTCCTATAATTCACCCCTCCACTTT. This sequence encodes CASRGSLGDSSYNSPLHF. Drawing the rest from reference TRBV5-1 and TRBJ1-6, the complete variable domain is KAGVTQTPRYLIKTRGQQVTLSCSPISGHRSVSWYQQTPGQGLQFLFEYFSETQRNKGNFPGRFSGRQFSNSRSEMNVSTLELGDSALYLCASRGSLGDSSYNSPLHFGNGTRLTVT.

CDR3 protein: CAWSVRAGVHTGELFF. CDR3 nucleotides: TGTGCCTGGAGTGTACGGGCAGGGGTGCACACCGGGGAGCTGTTTTTT. The chain employs TRBV30 and TRBJ2-2; tentative D call: TRBD1 (6 bases). Germline CDR1 and CDR2: GTSNPN and SVGIG (reference sequence). There are 16 residues in the CDR3. The V end lost 0 bases, the J end lost 3 bases, and 14 bases lay between the germline ends.

V gene TRBV18 combines with J gene TRBJ1-2; D may be TRBD1 (6 bases). Per the germline V gene, CDR1 is KGHSH and CDR2 is LQKENI. Trimming removed 5 bases from V and 3 bases from J, with 25 bases in between. The CDR3 loop spans 18 amino acids. The CDR3 nucleotides read TGTGCCAGCTCAACCACGATAGGTGTGCAGGGGCGGGACTATGGCTACACCTTC. It translates to CASSTTIGVQGRDYGYTF.

V gene TRBV5-4 combines with J gene TRBJ2-3, with TRBD2 matching 11 bases. V lost 0 bases to trimming and J lost 5 bases; unmatched junction nucleotides: 8. This CDR3 is 17 amino acids long. Germline V CDR1 and CDR2: SGHNT, YYREEE (reference sequence). CDR3 DNA sequence: TGTGCCAGCAGCTTGGGGCTAGCGGGGGGCCCGGGAGATACGCAGTATTTT. Translated, it gives CASSLGLAGGPGDTQYF. The whole variable domain, filled in from reference TRBV5-4 and TRBJ2-3, reads ETGVTQSPTHLIKTRGQQVTLRCSSQSGHNTVSWYQQALGQGPQFIFQYYREEENGRGNFPPRFSGLQFPNYSSELNVNALELDDSALYLCASSLGLAGGPGDTQYFGPGTRLTVL.

The rearrangement uses TRBV19 and TRBJ1-4, with TRBD1 matching 7 bases. The CDR3 is 15 amino acids. Per germline, CDR1 LNHDA and CDR2 SQIVND (reference sequence). V gave up 4 bases and J gave up 7 bases; unmatched junction bases: 9. The CDR3 reads CASSTQGTRREKLFF. CDR3 coding DNA: TGTGCCAGTAGTACACAGGGGACCCGTCGTGAAAAACTGTTTTTT.

The chain uses TRBV27 and TRBJ1-1, with TRBD1 as a possible D gene (5 bases). Looked up from germline, CDR1 is MNHEY and CDR2 is SMNVEV (reference sequence). The CDR3 has 15 amino acids. V shed 5 bases and J shed 1 base, with 14 bases lying between them. The CDR3 bases are TGTGCCAGCAGTCTCAGACGGGGGAAGAACACTGAAGCTTTCTTT. Its protein is CASSLRRGKNTEAFF.

This clone was detected once. This chain connects TRBV10-2 to TRBJ1-1; no clear D. Germline-derived CDR1 and CDR2 are WSHSY and SAAADI. The V gene lost 5 bases and the J gene lost 4 bases, with 11 bases spanning the gap. The CDR3 spans 13 residues. DNA of the CDR3: TGCGCCAGCAGTACCGGCCCGGGCACTGAAGCTTTCTTT. This sequence encodes CASSTGPGTEAFF.

This chain's CDR3 is CAWSVGSGAGRNEQFF. CDR3 DNA: TGTGCCTGGAGTGTAGGTTCCGGGGCGGGACGAAATGAGCAGTTCTTC. This rearrangement joins TRBV30 to TRBJ2-1, with D possibly matching TRBD2 (6 bases). Germline V gene lookup returns CDR1 GTSNPN and CDR2 SVGIG (reference sequence). The V end was cut by 0 bases, the J end by 7 bases, with 19 bases between. The CDR3 has 16 amino acids.

The chain has TRBV29-1 and TRBJ1-1; the D gene is possibly TRBD1 (5 bases). Trimming stripped 1 base from V and 6 bases from J, with 18 bases between. Germline-derived CDR1 and CDR2 are SQVTM and ANQGSEA. The CDR3 spans 15 residues. The CDR3 region has the DNA TGCAGCGTTGAAGGATTCCAGGGAAAGGGGCCTGAAGCTTTCTTT. Encoded protein: CSVEGFQGKGPEAFF.

This chain uses TRBV11-2 with TRBJ1-5, with 8 bases lining up with TRBD1. The CDR3 is made up of 16 amino acids. J gave up 0 bases and V 5 bases, and 6 bases lay outside the gene matches. Germline V gene lookup returns CDR1 SGHAT and CDR2 FQNNGV. CDR3 sequence: CASSTGTGYSNQPQHF. The CDR3 DNA sequence: TGTGCCAGCAGCACTGGGACAGGTTATAGCAATCAGCCCCAGCATTTT.

This rearrangement joins TRBV15 to TRBJ1-2; D remains unclear. Trimming cost V 0 bases and J 1 base, with 6 bases left between them. This CDR3 comprises 14 residues. CDR1 is LNHNV and CDR2 is YYDKDF in the germline V gene (reference sequence). The CDR3 region is CATSRDPVNYGYTF. DNA of the CDR3: TGTGCCACCAGCAGAGATCCGGTTAACTATGGCTACACCTTC.

The genes are TRBV19 and TRBJ1-3; D ambiguous. Germline V gene sequence: CDR1 LNHDA, CDR2 SQIVND (reference sequence). V was trimmed by 3 bases and J by 0 bases, leaving 6 bases between them. The CDR3 extends over 14 amino acids. For the CDR3, the DNA is TGTGCCAGTAGTATTTCGAGCTCTGGAAACACCATATATTTT. This encodes CASSISSSGNTIYF.

V is TRBV4-2 and J is TRBJ2-2; TRBD2 might be the D (6 bases). This CDR3 is 12 amino acids long. Trimming took off 5 bases at V and 7 bases at J, with 8 bases between the two ends. Germline CDR1 reads LGHNA; CDR2 reads YNFKEQ. Here the CDR3 DNA reads TGTGCCAGCAGCGCGGGGCTCGGGGAGCTGTTTTTT. It encodes CASSAGLGELFF.

CDR3 sequence reads: CASSVQGAMNTEAFF. The CDR3 DNA reads TGTGCCAGCAGCGTACAGGGGGCCATGAACACTGAAGCTTTCTTT. This chain joins TRBV7-9 and TRBJ1-1; 9 nucleotides match TRBD1. This CDR3 has 15 amino acids. Per germline, CDR1 SEHNR and CDR2 FQNEAQ (reference sequence). V was clipped by 5 bases and J by 0 bases; unmatched bases: 4.

The chain recombines TRBV18 with TRBJ1-1; possible D gene TRBD1, 5 bases. The CDR3 has 19 residues. V shed 1 base and J shed 0 bases, with 21 bases lying between them. Germline-derived CDR1 and CDR2 are KGHSH and LQKENI. Written as DNA, the CDR3 is TGTGCCAGCTCACCACTCGTGGGACGGGGGATTCTCATGAACACTGAAGCTTTCTTT. Its protein product is CASSPLVGRGILMNTEAFF.

The chain carries TRBV3-1 (or the pseudogene TRBV3-2) and TRBJ1-3; D may be TRBD1 (5 bases). Germline CDR1 and CDR2: LGHDT and YNNKEL (reference sequence). The CDR3 consists of 14 residues. V lost 1 base, J lost 4 bases, and 8 bases lay in between. The CDR3: CASSQGRGGNTIYF. Here the CDR3 DNA reads TGTGCCAGCAGCCAAGGGAGGGGAGGAAACACCATATATTTT.

The genes are TRBV5-1 and TRBJ2-2; a weak D match, TRBD1 (6 bases). V lost 1 base to trimming and J lost 3 bases, with 10 bases between them. CDR1 SGHRS and CDR2 YFSETQ come from the germline V gene. CDR3 length: 15 residues. This CDR3 reads CASSLLKGDTGELFF. As DNA, the CDR3 is TGCGCCAGCAGCTTGTTGAAGGGGGACACCGGGGAGCTGTTTTTT.

The chain joins TRBV5-5 to TRBJ1-4, with D uncertain. There are 16 residues in the CDR3. Germline CDR1 is SGHKS and CDR2 is YYEKEE (reference sequence). With 1 base removed from V and 0 bases from J, the gap between germline ends came to 10 bases. The CDR3 here is CASSLMEAATNEKLFF. CDR3 bases: TGTGCCAGCAGCTTGATGGAGGCGGCAACTAATGAAAAACTGTTTTTT.

The chain has TRBV20-1 and TRBJ2-3; D is possibly TRBD2 (5 bases). The CDR3 extends over 15 amino acids. Germline V gene sequence: CDR1 DFQATT, CDR2 SNEGSKA (reference sequence). V was shortened by 3 bases and J by 2 bases, with 15 bases between the two germline ends. The chain's CDR3 is CSASYLQRNTDTQYF. The CDR3 DNA sequence: TGCAGTGCTAGTTATCTCCAGCGGAACACAGATACGCAGTATTTT.

The table lists this clone with a count of one. This chain links TRBV18 with TRBJ1-5; the D gene is possibly TRBD1 (5 bases). V was shortened by 1 base and J by 1 base, with 14 bases between the two germline ends. Germline V gene sequence: CDR1 KGHSH, CDR2 LQKENI. The CDR3 spans 17 residues. DNA for the CDR3: TGTGCCAGCTCACCACGAGAGGTCAGGGTGAGCAATCAGCCCCAGCATTTT. It codes for CASSPREVRVSNQPQHF.

There are a few counts of this clone. This chain connects TRBV5-1 to TRBJ2-7; possibly TRBD2 for D (5 bases). The CDR3 length is 14 residues. The V gene's germline CDR1 is SGHRS and CDR2 YFSETQ. V lost 2 bases and J 2 bases, leaving 11 bases between the germline ends. The DNA for the CDR3 is TGCGCCAGCAGCTTAGGACTCACCGCCTACGAGCAGTACTTC. Its protein product is CASSLGLTAYEQYF. Variable domain in full (rest from reference TRBV5-1 and TRBJ2-7): KAGVTQTPRYLIKTRGQQVTLSCSPISGHRSVSWYQQTPGQGLQFLFEYFSETQRNKGNFPGRFSGRQFSNSRSEMNVSTLELGDSALYLCASSLGLTAYEQYFGPGTRLTVT.